This TCR beta chain was retrieved from a study of blood T cell repertoires in COVID-19. Study at large: T cells, B-cell-depleted T cells, or PBMCs supplied cDNA or gDNA.

Germline CDR1 KGHSH, CDR2 LQKENI. Trimming left V 1 base short and J 3 bases short, with 10 bases between. The CDR3 covers 14 residues. How the authors handled the data: Estimates of nucleated cell counts were drawn from the amplification of reference gene primers. Sequencing was performed with immunoSEQ multiplex PCR; in TCRdb, only in-frame clones are kept and a portion is missing. The DNA gave D and trimming, while V, J and clone size come from that table. The top ten clones hold approximately 4% of a sample with approximately 85,000 clones, nearly 90% of them seen once. The receptor's source is an elderly woman with active or convalescent COVID-19. V is TRBV18 and J is TRBJ2-7; D perhaps matches TRBD2 (6 bases). The sequenced material came from peripheral blood. This CDR3 is CASSPRGEVYEQYF. CDR3 sequence (DNA): TGTGCCAGCTCACCACGGGGGGAGGTCTACGAGCAGTACTTC.